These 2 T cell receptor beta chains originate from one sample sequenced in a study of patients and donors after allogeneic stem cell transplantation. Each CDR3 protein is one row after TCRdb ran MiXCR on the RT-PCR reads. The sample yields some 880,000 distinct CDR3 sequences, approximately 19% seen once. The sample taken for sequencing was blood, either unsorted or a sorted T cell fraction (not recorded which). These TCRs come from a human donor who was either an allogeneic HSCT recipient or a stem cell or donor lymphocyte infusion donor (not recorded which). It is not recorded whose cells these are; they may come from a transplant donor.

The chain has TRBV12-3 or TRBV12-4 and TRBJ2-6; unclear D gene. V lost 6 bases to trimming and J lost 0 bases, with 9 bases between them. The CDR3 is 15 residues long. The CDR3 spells CASRLTVSGANVLTF. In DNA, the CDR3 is TGTGCCAGCAGGCTCACAGTCTCTGGGGCCAACGTCCTGACTTTC.

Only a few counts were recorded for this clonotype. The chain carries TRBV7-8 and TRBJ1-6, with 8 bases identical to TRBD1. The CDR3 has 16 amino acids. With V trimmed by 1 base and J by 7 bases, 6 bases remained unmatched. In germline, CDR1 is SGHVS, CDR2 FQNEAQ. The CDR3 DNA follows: TGTGCCAGCAGCTTAGGTGGGACAGGCAAAAATTCACCCCTCCACTTT. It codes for CASSLGGTGKNSPLHF.